This TCR beta chain was profiled in a study of post-analysis software for immune sequencing data. For the study at large: The study covered relapsing-remitting, secondary progressive and progressive-relapsing courses of multiple sclerosis. Broader study findings: Controls showed significantly higher normalized Chao1 diversity than did multiple sclerosis patients. Comparison of patients with controls showed about 5 TRBV segments more frequent in patients, TRBV5-6, TRBV5-1 and TRBV20-1 among them.

The V gene's germline CDR1 is SGHTA and CDR2 FQGTGA. The CDR3 is 15 residues long. Trimming cost V 5 bases and J 0 bases, with 12 bases left between them. Libraries were made from TCR beta cDNA, and they carried unique molecular identifiers. TCRdb re-analysed the PCR reads in MiXCR, keeping a single row per CDR3 protein. The data contain about 770,000 distinct CDR3 sequences, around 42% of them singletons. This clonotype was seen a few times. Its target is unknown. This clonotype was sampled from a girl aged 10-17 years with multiple sclerosis. The chain uses TRBV7-3 and TRBJ2-3, with D hard to call. Sequenced sample: blood. For the CDR3, the DNA is TGTGCCAGCAGCCCCCGAGTTACTAGCACAGATACGCAGTATTTT. Translation: CASSPRVTSTDTQYF.